The sequence of this T cell receptor (beta chain) was determined in a study of graft-versus-host responses after intestinal transplantation. Profiled with immunoSEQ multiplex PCR; TCRdb holds only in-frame clones, not every one. The data show over 100,000 clones, approximately 90% seen once. CDR3 size: 16 residues. The V gene's germline CDR1 is SGHRS and CDR2 YFSETQ. Trimming cost V 2 bases and J 0 bases, with 9 bases left between them. A remark on this clone: Its antigen is as yet unknown.

Sequenced material: unstimulated CD4+ T cells sorted from spleen or lymph node cells, taken before transplant. The chain uses TRBV5-1 and TRBJ2-6; unclear D gene. The clonotype was recovered from a human donor who was the organ donor for an intestinal transplant. CDR3: CASSFVPSSGANVLTF. The CDR3 nucleotides read TGCGCCAGCAGCTTCGTACCTTCCTCTGGGGCCAACGTCCTGACTTTC.